The clone carrying this TCR beta chain was detected only a few times. Its antigen is unknown. The data are from a study of early T cells in non-severe SARS-CoV-2 infection. Points from the study as a whole: VDJdb matches were skewed toward anti-spike CD8 T cell responses.

TCRdb redid the calling of the 5' RACE reads with MiXCR, one entry per CDR3 protein. Of over 25,000 distinct CDR3 sequences listed, around 5% are singletons. With 5 bases removed from V and 2 bases from J, the gap between germline ends came to 12 bases. Germline loops: CDR1 LGHNA, CDR2 YSLEER. CDR3 length equals 14 residues. The rearrangement uses TRBV4-3 and TRBJ1-2; D might be TRBD1 (5 bases). This clonotype originated in an adult who was a healthcare worker with PCR-confirmed SARS-CoV-2 infection or an uninfected control (not recorded which). The sample taken for sequencing was whole blood. CDR3 bases: TGCGCCAGCAGCGCCTTTACAGGAAACTATGGCTACACCTTC. Translating it yields CASSAFTGNYGYTF.